This T cell receptor beta chain comes out of a study of CD8+ T cells in alopecia areata. Findings and limits, study-wide: Tofacitinib yielded significantly lower scalp clonality and fewer expanded CD8+ clones among the top 100.

Of note for this clone: What it binds is not known.

Noted treatment: oral pan-JAK inhibitor, 5-10 mg twice daily. The study team obtained lesional scalp punch biopsies and peripheral blood from alopecia areata patients. The sorting of PBMCs gave CD4+ and CD8+ T cells. Germline V gives CDR1 MGHDK, CDR2 SYGVNS. CDR3 size: 14 residues. Trimming took 6 bases from V and 6 from J, leaving 14 bases between them. cDNA serving as the sequencing template came from extracted, reverse transcribed RNA. Assay used: immunoSEQ multiplex PCR; TCRdb lists only in-frame clones, some missing. The sample gives around 190,000 clones, about 60% of which show up once; approximately 0.69% is in the top ten.

This receptor was obtained from a human donor with alopecia areata. Material: CD4+ T cells sorted from blood, obtained at week 4, from a patient treated with tofacitinib. This sequence joins TRBV25-1 and TRBJ2-2; D tentatively fits TRBD1 or TRBD2 (5 bases each). This CDR3 is CASSGAPWAGELFF. The CDR3 coding sequence is TGTGCCAGCAGCGGGGCCCCCTGGGCCGGGGAGCTGTTTTTT.